These 18 T cell receptor beta chains were sequenced from one sample in a study of CD8+ T cells in alopecia areata. Once RNA had been extracted, it was reverse transcribed into cDNA to act as the sequencing template. Some clones are missing from TCRdb's copy, which holds only in-frame ones; the method was immunoSEQ multiplex PCR. The sample carries roughly 250,000 clones, about two thirds recorded once. The sequences come from CD4+ T cells sorted from blood, collected at week 0. The receptor set was obtained from a human donor with alopecia areata.

The rearrangement uses TRBV7-6 and TRBJ2-3; D may be TRBD1 or TRBD2 (6 bases each). Germline CDR1 is SGHVS and CDR2 is FNYEAQ. Trimming cost V 2 bases and J 3 bases, with 15 bases left between them. This CDR3 has 16 residues. CDR3 bases: TGTGCCAGCAGCTTACTCCCCGGGGGCCTAACAGATACGCAGTATTTT. Its translation: CASSLLPGGLTDTQYF. The full variable domain, in which reference TRBV7-6 and TRBJ2-3 provide the parts outside the CDR3, is GAGVSQSPRYKVTKRGQDVALRCDPISGHVSLYWYRQALGQGPEFLTYFNYEAQQDKSGLPNDRFSAERPEGSISTLTIQRTEQRDSAMYRCASSLLPGGLTDTQYFGPGTRLTVL.

The rearrangement uses TRBV10-3 and TRBJ2-7, with TRBD1 identical over 9 bases. This CDR3 has 14 residues. The ends lost 11 bases at V and 4 bases at J; junction bases unmatched: 12. The germline gives CDR1 ENHRY, CDR2 SYGVKD. This CDR3 is CASQSGTGRYEQYF. CDR3 nucleotide sequence: TGTGCCTCCCAGTCCGGGACAGGGCGGTACGAGCAGTACTTC.

The chain carries TRBV6-5 and TRBJ2-5; a possible D gene is TRBD1 (6 bases). Germline CDR1 MNHEY, CDR2 SVGAGI. Trimming left V 6 bases short and J 5 bases short, with 13 bases between. This CDR3 region has 13 residues. CDR3 sequence (DNA): TGTGCCAGCAGCATCAGGGGAACGGAGACCCAGTACTTC. Protein: CASSIRGTETQYF.

In its sample, this clone was seen a few times. The chain combines TRBV30 with TRBJ2-7; unclear D gene. Trimming shortened V by 4 bases and J by 7 bases, and 17 bases separated the two germline ends. Germline V gives CDR1 GTSNPN, CDR2 SVGIG (reference sequence). CDR3 length equals 13 residues. The CDR3 DNA is TGTGCCTGGACTATGACGAAGTGGGGAGAGCAGTACTTC. The encoded protein is CAWTMTKWGEQYF.

V is TRBV30 and J is TRBJ1-5; no definite D call. The CDR3 consists of 15 residues. The V end lost 2 bases, the J end lost 0 bases, and 11 bases lay between the germline ends. The germline V gene encodes CDR1 GTSNPN and CDR2 SVGIG (reference sequence). The CDR3 DNA follows: TGTGCCTGGAGTAGGAGGGTTGGTAGCAATCAGCCCCAGCATTTT. This codes for CAWSRRVGSNQPQHF.

The V call is TRBV2, the J call TRBJ1-2; D remains unclear. The CDR3 has 14 amino acids. CDR1 SNHLY and CDR2 FYNNEI come from the germline V gene. V was trimmed by 4 bases and J by 0 bases, leaving 9 bases between them. The CDR3 reads CASSAQLANYGYTF. The CDR3 nucleotides read TGTGCCAGCAGTGCACAGCTAGCTAACTATGGCTACACCTTC.

The genes are TRBV6-1 and TRBJ2-7, with D possibly matching TRBD1 (6 bases). Germline lookup yields CDR1 MNHNS and CDR2 SASEGT. The CDR3 runs 15 residues. V was shortened by 4 bases and J by 2 bases, with 15 bases between the two germline ends. CDR3 DNA sequence: TGTGCCAGCAGTGTAGTACAGGGTACCCCCTACGAGCAGTACTTC. As protein: CASSVVQGTPYEQYF.

This rearrangement joins TRBV7-2 to TRBJ2-5; possible D gene TRBD2, 5 bases. The CDR3 totals 15 residues. Trimming stripped 2 bases from V and 5 bases from J, with 15 bases between. Germline assignment: CDR1 SGHTA and CDR2 FQGNSA. The CDR3 sequence: CASSLMLASQETQYF. The CDR3 nucleotides read TGTGCCAGCAGCTTAATGCTAGCTTCCCAGGAGACCCAGTACTTC.

This rearrangement joins TRBV29-1 to TRBJ1-2; the D is unclear. The V and J ends lost 4 bases and 3 bases respectively, with 6 bases between them. Germline CDR1 reads SQVTM; CDR2 reads ANQGSEA. CDR3 length equals 11 residues. The CDR3 region has the DNA TGCAGCGTTGTCCGGGACTATGGCTACACCTTC. Translated, it gives CSVVRDYGYTF.

Regarding this clone: Other nucleotide sequences in the sample specify the same CDR3. The chain has TRBV30 and TRBJ2-7; 7 bases agree with TRBD1. This CDR3 has 12 amino acids. Germline lookup yields CDR1 GTSNPN and CDR2 SVGIG (reference sequence). J gave up 4 bases and V 3 bases, and 3 bases lay outside the gene matches. The CDR3 DNA reads as TGTGCCTGGAGCAGGGGGTTGTACGAGCAGTACTTC. This codes for CAWSRGLYEQYF.

About this clone itself: The same CDR3 arises from other DNA sequences in this sample as well. In DNA form, the CDR3 reads TGTGCCAGCAGCCCCCACAGCTCAACTAATGAAAAACTGTTTTTT. It translates to CASSPHSSTNEKLFF. The rearrangement uses TRBV9 and TRBJ1-4; D is unresolved. V was pared by 4 bases and J by 0 bases, with 10 bases between. From germline, CDR1 is SGDLS and CDR2 YYNGEE. This CDR3 spans 15 amino acids.

The V gene is TRBV7-9, the J gene TRBJ1-4; no clear D gene. Germline assignment: CDR1 SEHNR and CDR2 FQNEAQ (reference sequence). Between the trimmed V and J ends, which lost 5 bases and 8 bases, there was a span of 12 bases. CDR3 length equals 13 residues. The CDR3 loop is CASSQTHGEKLFF. The CDR3 coding sequence is TGTGCCAGCAGCCAAACCCACGGGGAAAAACTGTTTTTT.

The rearrangement links TRBV9 to TRBJ2-3; D perhaps matches TRBD2 (5 bases). The germline CDR1 and CDR2 sequences are SGDLS and YYNGEE. V was clipped by 0 bases and J by 9 bases, with 17 bases between them. The CDR3 has 15 amino acids. In nucleotides, the CDR3 is TGTGCCAGCAGCGTAGGAGGAGGTGGCTTAGGAACGCAGTATTTT. Translated, it gives CASSVGGGGLGTQYF. Supplemented by reference TRBV9 and TRBJ2-3, the full variable domain reads DSGVTQTPKHLITATGQRVTLRCSPRSGDLSVYWYQQSLDQGLQFLIQYYNGEERAKGNILERFSAQQFPDLHSELNLSSLELGDSALYFCASSVGGGGLGTQYFGPGTRLTVL.

The V and J genes are TRBV5-1 and TRBJ2-2, with no clear D. V lost 1 base, J lost 7 bases, and 14 bases lay in between. Germline V gene data show CDR1 as SGHRS and CDR2 as YFSETQ. The CDR3 runs to 15 residues. The CDR3 reads CASSLLGVIGGELFF. CDR3 DNA sequence: TGCGCCAGCAGCTTGTTAGGAGTGATTGGCGGGGAGCTGTTTTTT.

J is TRBJ1-6 and V is TRBV29-1; no firm D call. V dropped 6 bases and J dropped 0 bases, with 9 bases sitting between them. CDR3 length equals 14 residues. Germline loops: CDR1 SQVTM, CDR2 ANQGSEA. Written as DNA, the CDR3 is TGCAGCGTCGGGGAGGGCTCCTATAATTCACCCCTCCACTTT. Amino acids: CSVGEGSYNSPLHF.

V usage is TRBV1 and J usage is TRBJ1-6; the DNA was not used to check the table's D call, TRBD1. TRBV1 is described as a pseudogene. This CDR3 region has 16 residues. The CDR3 sequence is CTSSHKDRGDNSPLHF. The CDR3 DNA reads TGCACCAGCAGCCACAAGGACAGGGGGGATAATTCACCCCTCCACTTT.

Remarks on this clone: Other DNA sequences within the sample encode an identical CDR3. This chain connects TRBV18 to TRBJ2-5; D may be TRBD1 or TRBD2 (5 bases each). There are 13 residues in the CDR3. CDR1 is KGHSH, CDR2 LQKENI, per germline. V was trimmed by 2 bases and J by 2 bases, leaving 6 bases between them. The CDR3 is CASSPGGQETQYF. The CDR3 coding sequence is TGTGCCAGCTCACCAGGGGGACAAGAGACCCAGTACTTC.

This clone was recorded a few times. The V and J genes are TRBV9 and TRBJ2-7; D is ambiguous. Trimming cost V 0 bases and J 0 bases, with 7 bases left between them. Germline V gene sequence: CDR1 SGDLS, CDR2 YYNGEE. The CDR3 length is 14 residues. The CDR3 reads CASSVAVDSYEQYF. The DNA for the CDR3 is TGTGCCAGCAGCGTAGCGGTGGACTCCTACGAGCAGTACTTC.